Listed here are 30 T cell receptor beta chains from one sample, sequenced in a study of PD-L1 blockade in urothelial cancer. Measured with immunoSEQ multiplex PCR; TCRdb has only the in-frame clones, and not every one. Of more than 55,000 clones in the sample, about four fifths are singletons; the top ten hold around 6%. Regarding time point: pretreatment peripheral blood. Material: PBMCs, obtained around atezolizumab (anti-PD-L1) treatment. These receptors all come from an older man with urothelial cancer.

This clone appeared a few times. The V and J genes are TRBV18 and TRBJ2-7; 10 bases fit TRBD1. CDR1 is KGHSH and CDR2 is LQKENI in the germline V gene. This CDR3 has 16 amino acids. Trimming took 1 base from V and 6 from J; bases not matched to a gene: 9. The CDR3: CASSPRLGTGVGEQYF. The CDR3 DNA sequence: TGTGCCAGCTCACCACGGTTAGGGACAGGGGTCGGCGAGCAGTACTTC.

CDR3 amino acids: CASSLVGTVTSDIYNEQFF. DNA for the CDR3: TGTGCCAGCAGCTTAGTAGGAACGGTGACTAGCGACATCTACAATGAGCAGTTCTTC. The chain couples TRBV11-3 to TRBJ2-1; 8 bases line up with TRBD2. The length of the CDR3 is 19 residues. Unmatched junction bases numbered 14, after V lost 1 base and J lost 3 bases. The germline V gene encodes CDR1 SGHNT and CDR2 YENEEA. The whole variable domain, filled in from reference TRBV11-3 and TRBJ2-1, reads EAGVVQSPRYKIIEKKQPVAFWCNPISGHNTLYWYLQNLGQGPELLIRYENEEAVDDSQLPKDRFSAERLKGVDSTLKIQPAELGDSAVYLCASSLVGTVTSDIYNEQFFGPGTRLTVL.

The rearrangement uses TRBV10-3 and TRBJ1-5; TRBD1 matches 11 bases. Trimming cost V 11 bases and J 0 bases; bases outside gene matches: 9. The CDR3 runs 16 residues. CDR1 ENHRY and CDR2 SYGVKD come from the germline V gene. Here the CDR3 reads CAATPGTGGSNQPQHF. CDR3 bases: TGTGCCGCGACGCCAGGGACAGGGGGTAGCAATCAGCCCCAGCATTTT.

The genes are TRBV6-5 and TRBJ1-2; 10 bases line up with TRBD1. Trimming took 8 bases from V and 8 from J; bases not matched to a gene: 11. Per germline, CDR1 MNHEY and CDR2 SVGAGI. CDR3 length: 14 amino acids. CDR3 amino acids: CASARTGGVWGYTF. The DNA of the CDR3 is TGTGCCAGCGCGCGGACAGGGGGGGTGTGGGGCTACACCTTC.

The chain recombines TRBV10-3 with TRBJ1-2; unclear D gene. This CDR3 contains 14 residues. Trimming pared 4 bases from V and 7 bases from J, leaving 16 bases between. CDR1 is ENHRY and CDR2 is SYGVKD in the germline V gene. The CDR3 sequence is CAISVELSGSGYTF. The CDR3 nucleotides are TGTGCCATCAGTGTCGAGTTATCGGGGAGTGGCTACACCTTC.

The chain links TRBV6-4 to TRBJ2-3; tentatively, D is TRBD2 (6 bases). Germline lookup yields CDR1 MRHNA and CDR2 SNTAGT. This CDR3 is 12 amino acids long. Trimming removed 0 bases at V and 14 bases at J, with 12 bases between. The DNA of the CDR3 is TGTGCCAGCAGTGACTCGAGACGGGAGTTGTATTTT. This encodes CASSDSRRELYF.

CDR3 in DNA: TGCAGCGTTGTACCGGGACAGGGGGGTACGCAGTATTTT. The encoded protein is CSVVPGQGGTQYF. V is TRBV29-1 and J is TRBJ2-3, with TRBD1 identical over 11 bases. In germline, CDR1 is SQVTM, CDR2 ANQGSEA. The CDR3 has 13 amino acids. Trimming removed 4 bases from V and 8 bases from J; junction bases left unmatched: 5.

The chain is built from TRBV6-4 and TRBJ2-3; possibly TRBD2 for D (6 bases). Germline V gives CDR1 MRHNA, CDR2 SNTAGT. The V end lost 4 bases, the J end lost 0 bases, and 8 bases lay between the germline ends. CDR3 length: 14 residues. The CDR3 nucleotides read TGTGCCAGCAGTGTGGACTATAGCACAGATACGCAGTATTTT. It codes for CASSVDYSTDTQYF.

V usage is TRBV9 and J usage is TRBJ2-1, with 8 nucleotides matching TRBD2. CDR3 length: 15 amino acids. Germline V gene sequence: CDR1 SGDLS, CDR2 YYNGEE. J was trimmed by 6 bases and V by 4 bases; bases with no gene match: 9. The CDR3 coding sequence is TGTGCCAGCAGCAAAGCGGGAGTAACCCCCAATGAGCAGTTCTTC. Residues: CASSKAGVTPNEQFF.

The V gene is TRBV7-2, the J gene TRBJ1-4, with TRBD1 matching over 7 bases. V was clipped by 1 base and J by 7 bases; unmatched bases: 3. This CDR3 has 14 residues. The germline CDR1 and CDR2 sequences are SGHTA and FQGNSA. Here the CDR3 DNA reads TGTGCCAGCAGCTTAGACCGGGACAGTGAAAAACTGTTTTTT. Translated, it gives CASSLDRDSEKLFF.

This chain links TRBV11-3 with TRBJ1-1; a weak D match, TRBD1 (6 bases). The ends were cut back, 5 bases at V and 1 base at J, with 14 bases in the middle. Germline values: CDR1 SGHNT, CDR2 YENEEA. The CDR3 runs 15 residues. The CDR3 nucleotides read TGTGCCAGCAGCCCCAGACAGGACAGGAACACTGAAGCTTTCTTT. Amino acids: CASSPRQDRNTEAFF.

The chain uses TRBV7-2 and TRBJ2-2; 8 positions agree with TRBD2. Germline loops: CDR1 SGHTA, CDR2 FQGNSA. V lost 5 bases, J lost 5 bases, and 10 bases stayed unmatched. This CDR3 comprises 16 residues. DNA of the CDR3: TGTGCCAGCAGCGCAACCCCCGGGGGGGTAACCGGGGAGCTGTTTTTT. It codes for CASSATPGGVTGELFF.

The chain has TRBV7-9 and TRBJ1-1, with a possible D match to TRBD1 (5 bases). The length of the CDR3 is 16 residues. V lost 0 bases and J 1 base, leaving 12 bases between the germline ends. Germline V gives CDR1 SEHNR, CDR2 FQNEAQ (reference sequence). The CDR3: CASSLAYGTENTEAFF. The CDR3 nucleotides read TGTGCCAGCAGCTTAGCCTACGGGACTGAGAACACTGAAGCTTTCTTT.

V usage is TRBV28 and J usage is TRBJ1-2; no firm D call. The CDR3 covers 12 residues. In germline, CDR1 is MDHEN, CDR2 SYDVKM. V was clipped by 4 bases and J by 4 bases, with 7 bases between them. Here the CDR3 DNA reads TGTGCCAGCAGTTCCGCAGGCTATGGCTACACCTTC. Translated, it gives CASSSAGYGYTF.

The chain is built from TRBV5-1 and TRBJ2-1, with TRBD2 identical over 12 bases. CDR1 is SGHRS, CDR2 YFSETQ, per germline. The CDR3 is 15 residues long. Trimming took 3 bases from V and 8 from J; bases not matched to a gene: 6. CDR3 coding DNA: TGCGCCAGCAGCTCCCCTTCTAGCGGGAGGGATGAGCAGTTCTTC. Residues: CASSSPSSGRDEQFF. Based on the CDR3 plus reference TRBV5-1 and TRBJ2-1, the full variable domain is KAGVTQTPRYLIKTRGQQVTLSCSPISGHRSVSWYQQTPGQGLQFLFEYFSETQRNKGNFPGRFSGRQFSNSRSEMNVSTLELGDSALYLCASSSPSSGRDEQFFGPGTRLTVL.

This chain uses TRBV19 with TRBJ2-7; TRBD1 aligns across 10 bases. CDR1 and CDR2 (germline): LNHDA, SQIVND (reference sequence). V was pared by 3 bases and J by 7 bases, with 12 bases of the junction left unmatched. The CDR3 contains 16 residues. CDR3 in DNA: TGTGCCAGTAGTATCCGGAGGACAGGGGGACCTTCAGAGCAGTACTTC. It is translated as CASSIRRTGGPSEQYF.

CDR3: CASSLAGGAGKTQYF. CDR3 coding DNA: TGTGCCAGCAGCTTAGCAGGGGGCGCGGGAAAGACCCAGTACTTC. The chain is built from TRBV7-3 and TRBJ2-5; the match to TRBD1 covers 8 bases. This CDR3 spans 15 amino acids. V was clipped by 2 bases and J by 6 bases; unmatched bases: 8. Per the germline V gene, CDR1 is SGHTA and CDR2 is FQGTGA.

V usage is TRBV4-3 and J usage is TRBJ2-5; TRBD2 is a possible D gene (6 bases). CDR1 LGHNA and CDR2 YSLEER come from the germline V gene. The CDR3 is 15 residues long. V lost 2 bases, J lost 0 bases, and 10 bases lay in between. This CDR3 reads CASSQLLANQETQYF. CDR3 bases: TGCGCCAGCAGCCAACTCCTAGCGAACCAAGAGACCCAGTACTTC.

The sample holds one count of this clone. The chain uses TRBV19 and TRBJ1-5; D might be TRBD1 (6 bases). V was pared by 6 bases and J by 2 bases, with 14 bases between. There are 15 residues in the CDR3. Germline V lookup: CDR1 LNHDA, CDR2 SQIVND (reference sequence). The CDR3 bases are TGTGCCAGTAGCCTAAGGGGGTATGGCAATCAGCCCCAGCATTTT. Residues: CASSLRGYGNQPQHF.

This clone came up a few times. In DNA, the CDR3 is TGTGCCAGCAGCCAACTAGGGGATACGCAGTATTTT. This encodes CASSQLGDTQYF. The V gene is TRBV7-6, the J gene TRBJ2-3, with D possibly matching TRBD2 (5 bases). The V end was cut by 5 bases, the J end by 6 bases, with 9 bases between. The CDR3 runs to 12 residues. CDR1 and CDR2 (germline): SGHVS, FNYEAQ.

The chain carries TRBV29-1 and TRBJ2-2, with 8 bases matching TRBD1. The germline gives CDR1 SQVTM, CDR2 ANQGSEA. The CDR3 spans 16 residues. Unmatched junction bases numbered 8, after V lost 4 bases and J lost 1 base. The CDR3 region is CSVAGDRLLNTGELFF. CDR3 bases: TGCAGCGTTGCGGGGGACAGGCTACTGAACACCGGGGAGCTGTTTTTT.

Of note for this clone: The junction departs from germline at one end; a sequencing error may be responsible. The CDR3 sequence is CASREDRGTEAFF. CDR3 nucleotides: TGTGCCAGCAGAGAAGACAGGGGCACTGAAGCTTTCTTT. The chain has TRBV6-1 and TRBJ1-1; 8 positions match TRBD1. This CDR3 spans 13 amino acids. Germline V lookup: CDR1 MNHNS, CDR2 SASEGT.

This chain connects TRBV19 to TRBJ1-5; the D gene is possibly TRBD1 (5 bases). Looked up from germline, CDR1 is LNHDA and CDR2 is SQIVND (reference sequence). V was pared by 9 bases and J by 0 bases, with 21 bases between. The CDR3 sequence is 17 residues long. DNA of the CDR3: TGTGCCAGCTGCGATTCGGGGGGGGTATATAGCAATCAGCCCCAGCATTTT. Protein: CASCDSGGVYSNQPQHF.

This clone was found a few times. CDR3 in DNA: TGTGCCAGCAGCCCCACTAGCGAACGCACAGATACGCAGTATTTT. Translated, it gives CASSPTSERTDTQYF. The V and J genes are TRBV11-2 and TRBJ2-3, with 7 bases fitting TRBD2. Germline loops: CDR1 SGHAT, CDR2 FQNNGV. The CDR3 spans 15 residues. Trimming took 5 bases from V and 1 from J; bases not matched to a gene: 6.

The CDR3 nucleotides are TGCGCCAGCAGCTTGACAGGGGGCTTATCCTACGAGCAGTACTTC. This sequence encodes CASSLTGGLSYEQYF. The rearrangement links TRBV5-1 to TRBJ2-7, with 9 nucleotides matching TRBD1. With 1 base clipped from V and 1 base from J, the junction kept 3 bases outside the gene matches. CDR1 is SGHRS, CDR2 YFSETQ, per germline. The CDR3 extends over 15 amino acids.

Points on this clone: Additional DNA sequences in this sample encode the identical CDR3. This chain uses TRBV6-4 with TRBJ2-3, with D tentatively TRBD2 (6 bases). Germline V gene sequence: CDR1 MRHNA, CDR2 SNTAGT. The length of the CDR3 is 13 residues. Trimming left V 5 bases short and J 3 bases short, with 9 bases between. This CDR3 reads CASSRDWTDTQYF. CDR3 nucleotides: TGTGCCAGCAGTAGGGACTGGACAGATACGCAGTATTTT.

The J gene is TRBJ2-1, the V gene TRBV7-2, with 8 nucleotides matching TRBD2. CDR1 and CDR2 (germline): SGHTA, FQGNSA. The CDR3 consists of 15 residues. V gave up 6 bases and J gave up 5 bases; unmatched junction bases: 9. The CDR3 DNA reads TGTGCCAGCAGTTACGAAGGACTAGCCCACAATGAGCAGTTCTTC. It is translated as CASSYEGLAHNEQFF. Looking up the rest from reference TRBV7-2 and TRBJ2-1 gives the full variable domain: GAGVSQSPSNKVTEKGKDVELRCDPISGHTALYWYRQSLGQGLEFLIYFQGNSAPDKSGLPSDRFSAERTGGSVSTLTIQRTQQEDSAVYLCASSYEGLAHNEQFFGPGTRLTVL.

This clone is a singleton in its sample. The V and J genes are TRBV6-5 and TRBJ1-6; D is ambiguous. The V gene lost 0 bases and the J gene lost 7 bases, with 10 bases spanning the gap. Germline V lookup: CDR1 MNHEY, CDR2 SVGAGI. The CDR3 runs to 15 residues. The CDR3: CASSYSRRLNSPLHF. The DNA of the CDR3 is TGTGCCAGCAGTTACTCGCGAAGACTGAATTCACCCCTCCACTTT.

This chain connects TRBV15 to TRBJ2-5, with 13 bases aligning to TRBD2. The V gene end was trimmed by 1 base and the J gene end by 2 bases; junction bases not matched to a gene: 1. The germline V gene has CDR1 LNHNV and CDR2 YYDKDF (reference sequence). The CDR3 is 16 amino acids. DNA for the CDR3: TGTGCCACCAGCAGAGGGACTAGCGGGAGTCAAGAGACCCAGTACTTC. Its translation: CATSRGTSGSQETQYF.

The rearrangement links TRBV15 to TRBJ2-3; 9 nucleotides match TRBD1. This CDR3 region has 16 residues. The junction had 6 bases not matched to a gene; V was cut back by 3 bases and J by 2 bases. Germline CDR1 LNHNV, CDR2 YYDKDF (reference sequence). Here the CDR3 DNA reads TGTGCCACCAGCAGGGGGGGGGACAGGGTCACAGATACGCAGTATTTT. Protein: CATSRGGDRVTDTQYF.